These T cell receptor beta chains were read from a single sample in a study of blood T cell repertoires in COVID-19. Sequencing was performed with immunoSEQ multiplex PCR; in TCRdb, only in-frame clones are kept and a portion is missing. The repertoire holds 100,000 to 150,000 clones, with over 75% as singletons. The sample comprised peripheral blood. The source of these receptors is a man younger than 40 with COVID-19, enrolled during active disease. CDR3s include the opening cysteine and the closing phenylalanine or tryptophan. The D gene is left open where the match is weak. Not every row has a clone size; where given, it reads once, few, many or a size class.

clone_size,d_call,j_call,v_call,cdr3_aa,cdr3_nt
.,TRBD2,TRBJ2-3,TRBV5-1,CASSLLAGATSDTQYF,TGCGCCAGCAGCTTATTAGCGGGAGCGACGTCAGATACGCAGTATTTT
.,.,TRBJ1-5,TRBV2,CASSTEAGANQPQHF,TGTGCCAGCAGTACGGAGGCAGGGGCCAATCAGCCCCAGCATTTT
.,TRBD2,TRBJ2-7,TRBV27,CASSSKTSGDEQYF,TGTGCCAGCAGCTCAAAGACTAGCGGGGACGAGCAGTACTTC
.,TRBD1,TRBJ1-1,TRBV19,CASSPYSGTGGTEAFF,TGTGCCAGTAGTCCGTACTCCGGGACAGGGGGGACTGAAGCTTTCTTT
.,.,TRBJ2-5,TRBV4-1,CASSPRTLGRFQETQYF,TGCGCCAGCAGCCCCAGAACCCTCGGCAGGTTCCAAGAGACCCAGTACTTC
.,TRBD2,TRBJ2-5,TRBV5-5,CASSLRRELVETQYF,TGTGCCAGCAGCTTGAGGCGGGAGTTGGTGGAGACCCAGTACTTC
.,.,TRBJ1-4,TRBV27,CASSPIQGTNEKLFF,TGTGCCAGCAGTCCAATCCAGGGTACTAATGAAAAACTGTTTTTT
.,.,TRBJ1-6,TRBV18,CASSPPQGSNANSPLHF,TGTGCCAGCTCACCACCCCAGGGCAGCAACGCTAATTCACCCCTCCACTTT
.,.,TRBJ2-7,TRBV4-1,CASSARGGDLYEQYF,TGCGCCAGCAGCGCCAGGGGAGGGGACCTCTACGAGCAGTACTTC
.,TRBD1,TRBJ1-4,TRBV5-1,CASSWTGQANEKLFF,TGCGCCAGCAGCTGGACGGGACAGGCGAATGAAAAACTGTTTTTT
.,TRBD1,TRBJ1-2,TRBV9,CASSVLGGSGYTF,TGTGCCAGCAGCGTGCTAGGGGGCTCTGGCTACACCTTC
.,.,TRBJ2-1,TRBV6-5,CASRQGNNEQFF,TGTGCCAGCAGGCAGGGCAACAATGAGCAGTTCTTC
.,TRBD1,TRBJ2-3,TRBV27,CASSQVHSDRGRADTQYF,TGTGCCAGCAGCCAAGTTCACTCGGACAGGGGACGTGCAGATACGCAGTATTTT
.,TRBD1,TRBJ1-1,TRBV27,CASRQGANTEAFF,TGTGCCAGCAGACAGGGGGCGAACACTGAAGCTTTCTTT
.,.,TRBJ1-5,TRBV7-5,CVRSSPQTGEGNQPQHF,TGTGTCAGAAGCTCCCCTCAGACAGGGGAGGGGAATCAGCCCCAGCATTTT
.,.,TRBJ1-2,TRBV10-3,CAIRALQDGYTF,TGTGCCATCAGGGCCCTCCAAGATGGCTACACCTTC
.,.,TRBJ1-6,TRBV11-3,CASRSGENSPLHF,TGTGCCAGCAGAAGCGGAGAAAATTCACCCCTCCACTTT
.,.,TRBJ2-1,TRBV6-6,CASSPQIEITPYNEQFF,TGTGCCAGCAGTCCCCAAATAGAAATCACTCCCTACAATGAGCAGTTCTTC
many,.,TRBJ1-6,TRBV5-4,CASSLFVAGMNSPLHF,TGTGCCAGCAGCTTGTTTGTAGCGGGGATGAATTCACCCCTCCACTTT
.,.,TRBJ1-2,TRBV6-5,CASSYVPGDHGYTF,TGTGCCAGCAGTTACGTTCCGGGAGACCATGGCTACACCTTC
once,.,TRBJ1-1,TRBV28,CASSLVNMNTEAFF,TGTGCCAGCAGTTTAGTGAACATGAACACTGAAGCTTTCTTT
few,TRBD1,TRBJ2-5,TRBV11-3,CASSLTPGQQLPIETQYF,TGTGCCAGCAGCTTGACGCCGGGACAGCAATTACCAATAGAGACCCAGTACTTC
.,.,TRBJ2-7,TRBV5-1,CASSLREDSGHSYEQYF,TGCGCCAGCAGCTTGAGAGAGGATAGCGGTCACTCCTACGAGCAGTACTTC
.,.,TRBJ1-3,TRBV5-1,CASSLFLGGLGNTIYF,TGCGCCAGCAGCTTGTTTCTCGGGGGGCTTGGAAACACCATATATTTT
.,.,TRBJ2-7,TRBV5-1,CASRMQVSSYEQYF,TGCGCCAGCAGAATGCAGGTGAGCTCCTACGAGCAGTACTTC
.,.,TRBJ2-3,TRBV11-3,CASSRGQSTDTQYF,TGTGCCAGCAGCCGGGGACAAAGCACAGATACGCAGTATTTT
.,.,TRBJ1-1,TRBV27,CASSLGSGVDTEAFF,TGTGCCAGCAGTTTGGGATCAGGGGTTGACACTGAAGCTTTCTTT
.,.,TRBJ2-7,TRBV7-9,CASSLATGTYYEQYF,TGTGCCAGCAGCTTAGCCACCGGGACTTACTACGAGCAGTACTTC
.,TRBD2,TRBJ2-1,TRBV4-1,CASSPQLGREVNEQFF,TGCGCCAGCAGCCCCCAACTGGGGCGGGAGGTTAATGAGCAGTTCTTC
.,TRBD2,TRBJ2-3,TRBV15,CATGLAVTDTQYF,TGTGCCACTGGACTAGCGGTCACAGATACGCAGTATTTT
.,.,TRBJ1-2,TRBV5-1,CASSFKGVYGYTF,TGCGCCAGCAGCTTTAAGGGGGTCTATGGCTACACCTTC
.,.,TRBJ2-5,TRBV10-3,CAISEQGQETQYF,TGTGCCATCAGTGAGCAGGGCCAAGAGACCCAGTACTTC
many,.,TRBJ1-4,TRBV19,CASSIQGGEKLFF,TGTGCCAGTAGTATTCAGGGTGGGGAAAAACTGTTTTTT
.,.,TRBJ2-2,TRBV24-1,CATSEWRAGNTGELFF,TGTGCCACCAGTGAATGGAGGGCTGGGAACACCGGGGAGCTGTTTTTT
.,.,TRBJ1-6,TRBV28,CASSVLALPNSPLHF,TGTGCCAGCAGTGTTCTGGCCTTACCTAATTCACCCCTCCACTTT
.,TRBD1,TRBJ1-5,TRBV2,CASSDWTGVQPQHF,TGTGCCAGCAGCGACTGGACAGGGGTTCAGCCCCAGCATTTT
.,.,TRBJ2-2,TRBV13,CASSPHVVADTGELFF,TGTGCCAGCAGCCCCCATGTGGTAGCGGACACCGGGGAGCTGTTTTTT
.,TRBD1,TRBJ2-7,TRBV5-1,CASSFFPPGQGGGKSDEQYF,TGCGCCAGCAGCTTTTTTCCACCGGGACAGGGAGGTGGGAAGAGCGACGAGCAGTACTTC
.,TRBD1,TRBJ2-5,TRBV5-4,CASSFGQGLETQYF,TGTGCCAGCAGTTTTGGACAGGGGCTAGAGACCCAGTACTTC
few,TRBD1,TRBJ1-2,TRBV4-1,CASSQTEAETGARRGYTF,TGCGCCAGCAGCCAGACAGAAGCCGAAACAGGGGCCCGTCGGGGCTACACCTTC
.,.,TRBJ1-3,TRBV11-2,CASSRLQVPYSGNTIYF,TGTGCCAGCAGCCGTTTACAGGTCCCCTACTCTGGAAACACCATATATTTT
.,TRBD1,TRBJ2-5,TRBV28,CASSPGTAQETQYF,TGTGCCAGCAGCCCAGGGACAGCCCAAGAGACCCAGTACTTC
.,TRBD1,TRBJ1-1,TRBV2,CASSVDRGSTEAFF,TGTGCCAGCAGTGTTGACAGGGGATCCACTGAAGCTTTCTTT
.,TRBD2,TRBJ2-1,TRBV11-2,CASSSFPSGGKAYNEQFF,TGTGCCAGCAGCTCCTTTCCGAGCGGGGGAAAAGCCTACAATGAGCAGTTCTTC
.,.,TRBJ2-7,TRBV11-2,CASSFHYEQYF,TGTGCCAGCAGCTTTCACTACGAGCAGTACTTC
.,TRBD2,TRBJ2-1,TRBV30,CAWSPTSGSSNEQFF,TGTGCCTGGAGTCCGACTAGCGGGAGTTCGAATGAGCAGTTCTTC
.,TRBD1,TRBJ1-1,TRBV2,CASSEDRGYTEAFF,TGTGCCAGCAGTGAGGACAGGGGATACACTGAAGCTTTCTTT
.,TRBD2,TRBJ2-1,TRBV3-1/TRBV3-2,CASSRWRGNNEQFF,TGTGCCAGCAGCCGGTGGCGGGGGAACAATGAGCAGTTCTTC
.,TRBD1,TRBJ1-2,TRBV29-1,CSVQGTGASVYGYTF,TGCAGCGTCCAGGGGACAGGGGCCTCGGTCTATGGCTACACCTTC